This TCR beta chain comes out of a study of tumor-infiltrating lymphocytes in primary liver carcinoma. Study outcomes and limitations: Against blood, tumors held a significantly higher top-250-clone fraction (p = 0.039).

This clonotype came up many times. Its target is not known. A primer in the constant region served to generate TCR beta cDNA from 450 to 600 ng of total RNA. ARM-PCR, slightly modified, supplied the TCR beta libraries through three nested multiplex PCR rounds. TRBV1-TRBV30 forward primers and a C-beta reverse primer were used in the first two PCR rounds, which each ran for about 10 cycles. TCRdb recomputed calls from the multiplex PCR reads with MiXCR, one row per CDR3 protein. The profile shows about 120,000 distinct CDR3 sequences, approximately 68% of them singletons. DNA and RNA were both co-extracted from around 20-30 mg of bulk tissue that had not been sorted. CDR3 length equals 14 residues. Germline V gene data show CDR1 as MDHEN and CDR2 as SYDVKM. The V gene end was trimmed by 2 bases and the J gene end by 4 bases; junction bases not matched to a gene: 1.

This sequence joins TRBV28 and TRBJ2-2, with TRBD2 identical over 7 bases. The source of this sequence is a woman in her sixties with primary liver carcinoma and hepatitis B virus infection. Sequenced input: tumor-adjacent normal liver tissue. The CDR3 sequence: CASSLSGVTGELFF. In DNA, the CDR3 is TGTGCCAGCAGTTTAAGCGGGGTCACCGGGGAGCTGTTTTTT.